Listed here are 21 T cell receptor beta chains from one sample, sequenced in a study of technical replicates of blood from a few donors. Clones were sequenced by immunoSEQ multiplex PCR, and TCRdb holds only the in-frame ones, with some missing. This sample has around 80,000 clones, with just over 95% found just once. The sequenced material came from T cells isolated from PBMCs. These receptors were collected from a human donor in good health.

This chain connects TRBV5-6 to TRBJ1-5; 9 nucleotides agree with TRBD1. V trimming: 1 base; J trimming: 5 bases; junction bases outside the gene matches: 4. Germline V gene lookup returns CDR1 SGHDT and CDR2 YYEEEE. The CDR3 covers 15 residues. In nucleotides, the CDR3 is TGTGCCAGCAGCTTGTGGGACAGGGAGGATCAGCCCCAGCATTTT. Its translation: CASSLWDREDQPQHF.

The chain recombines TRBV11-3 with TRBJ2-7, with 9 positions matching TRBD1. CDR3 length equals 16 residues. The V and J ends lost 5 bases and 3 bases, in that order; junction bases with no gene match: 11. The germline V gene has CDR1 SGHNT and CDR2 YENEEA. CDR3 in amino acids: CASSARAGTGSYEQYF. The CDR3 bases are TGTGCCAGCAGCGCTAGAGCCGGGACAGGGAGCTACGAGCAGTACTTC.

The genes are TRBV19 and TRBJ2-1; the D is unclear. Trimming cost V 7 bases and J 1 base, with 14 bases left between them. The length of the CDR3 is 15 residues. Germline values: CDR1 LNHDA, CDR2 SQIVND (reference sequence). Here the CDR3 DNA reads TGTGCCAGTATGCGACACCCCTCTTCCTACAATGAGCAGTTCTTC. It yields the protein CASMRHPSSYNEQFF.

The J gene is TRBJ2-5, the V gene TRBV6-1, with 10 bases fitting TRBD1. The germline V gene has CDR1 MNHNS and CDR2 SASEGT. The ends lost 5 bases at V and 5 bases at J; junction bases unmatched: 5. CDR3 length: 14 amino acids. CDR3 region: CASSPTGGRETQYF. The DNA of the CDR3 is TGTGCCAGCAGTCCGACAGGGGGCAGGGAGACCCAGTACTTC.

The CDR3 bases are TGTGCCAGCAGCCTCACAGGGCACGGCGACGAGCAGTACTTC. As protein: CASSLTGHGDEQYF. The V call is TRBV11-2, the J call TRBJ2-7; a possible D gene is TRBD1 (6 bases). There are 14 residues in the CDR3. Trimming stripped 5 bases from V and 5 bases from J, with 16 bases between. CDR1 and CDR2 from the germline V gene are SGHAT and FQNNGV. The whole variable domain, remainder taken from reference TRBV11-2 and TRBJ2-7, is EAGVAQSPRYKIIEKRQSVAFWCNPISGHATLYWYQQILGQGPKLLIQFQNNGVVDDSQLPKDRFSAERLKGVDSTLKIQPAKLEDSAVYLCASSLTGHGDEQYFGPGTRLTVT.

The J gene is TRBJ1-3, the V gene TRBV9; 7 nucleotides match TRBD1. The junction had 4 bases not matched to a gene; V was cut back by 3 bases and J by 7 bases. The length of the CDR3 is 13 residues. Looked up from germline, CDR1 is SGDLS and CDR2 is YYNGEE. The CDR3 loop reads CASSETGRNTIYF. Written as DNA, the CDR3 is TGTGCCAGCAGCGAGACAGGGCGGAACACCATATATTTT.

CDR3 amino acids: CSVERLTGNNQPQHF. The DNA of the CDR3 is TGCAGCGTTGAACGCTTGACAGGGAACAATCAGCCCCAGCATTTT. The chain has TRBV29-1 and TRBJ1-5; 7 nucleotides align to TRBD1. The CDR3 is made up of 15 amino acids. With 2 bases clipped from V and 3 bases from J, the junction kept 7 bases outside the gene matches. In germline, CDR1 is SQVTM, CDR2 ANQGSEA.

The V gene is TRBV15, the J gene TRBJ2-7; D call uncertain. Germline V gene lookup returns CDR1 LNHNV and CDR2 YYDKDF (reference sequence). This CDR3 region has 14 residues. V lost 1 base to trimming and J lost 5 bases, with 12 bases between them. The CDR3 sequence: CATSRGDSVDEQYF. The CDR3 DNA reads TGTGCCACCAGCAGAGGTGACTCTGTAGACGAGCAGTACTTC.

The chain is built from TRBV7-9 and TRBJ1-4, with unresolved D. CDR3 length: 14 residues. Germline values: CDR1 SEHNR, CDR2 FQNEAQ (reference sequence). V lost 7 bases and J 1 base, leaving 10 bases between the germline ends. CDR3 DNA sequence: TGTGCCAGCACCTCCACCGGAACTAATGAAAAACTGTTTTTT. Its translation is CASTSTGTNEKLFF.

V and J are TRBV6-1 and TRBJ2-5; TRBD1 matches at 8 bases. In germline, CDR1 is MNHNS, CDR2 SASEGT. Trimming took 5 bases from V and 1 from J; bases not matched to a gene: 6. CDR3 length equals 15 residues. The CDR3 DNA reads TGTGCCAGCAGTTTTAGACAGGGGATCCAAGAGACCCAGTACTTC. Its translation is CASSFRQGIQETQYF.

The chain carries TRBV21-1 and TRBJ2-5; TRBD2 is the table's D call and was not checked against the DNA. TRBV21-1 is tagged as a pseudogene. The CDR3 sequence is 11 residues long. The CDR3 reads CASSTKETQYF. DNA of the CDR3: TGTGCCAGCAGCACTAAAGAGACCCAGTACTTC.

The rearrangement links TRBV2 to TRBJ2-7, with TRBD2 identical over 8 bases. Germline V CDR1 and CDR2: SNHLY, FYNNEI. The CDR3 has 13 amino acids. With V trimmed by 7 bases and J by 4 bases, 6 bases remained unmatched. CDR3 region: CASTRRGGYEQYF. The CDR3 coding sequence is TGTGCCAGCACAAGACGGGGGGGGTACGAGCAGTACTTC. Full variable domain (missing parts from reference TRBV2 and TRBJ2-7): EPEVTQTPSHQVTQMGQEVILRCVPISNHLYFYWYRQILGQKVEFLVSFYNNEISEKSEIFDDQFSVERPDGSNFTLKIRSTKLEDSAMYFCASTRRGGYEQYFGPGTRLTVT.

V usage is TRBV10-2 and J usage is TRBJ2-1; no clear D. Germline V gives CDR1 WSHSY, CDR2 SAAADI. Trimming left V 8 bases short and J 5 bases short, with 4 bases between. The CDR3 has 10 residues. The DNA of the CDR3 is TGCGCCAGCTGGCACAATGAGCAGTTCTTC. It translates to CASWHNEQFF.

The chain recombines TRBV4-1 with TRBJ1-1; D possibly corresponds to TRBD1 (5 bases). V lost 1 base and J lost 1, with 7 bases in between. Germline V lookup: CDR1 MGHRA, CDR2 YSYEKL. CDR3 length: 14 residues. CDR3 sequence: CASSQVTGNTEAFF. CDR3 coding DNA: TGCGCCAGCAGCCAAGTAACAGGGAACACTGAAGCTTTCTTT.

The genes are TRBV19 and TRBJ1-1; no reliable D call. The V end lost 3 bases, the J end lost 2 bases, and 10 bases lay between the germline ends. The CDR3 runs 14 residues. Germline V gene sequence: CDR1 LNHDA, CDR2 SQIVND (reference sequence). In DNA, the CDR3 is TGTGCCAGTAGTATCCCGGGGAGCAACACTGAAGCTTTCTTT. Protein: CASSIPGSNTEAFF.

This chain links TRBV28 with TRBJ2-7, with 7 bases fitting TRBD2. Losses at the gene ends were 5 bases for V and 7 bases for J; bases not matched to a gene: 17. CDR1 is MDHEN and CDR2 is SYDVKM in the germline V gene. The CDR3 totals 16 residues. CDR3: CASSPLLGGRAGEQYF. CDR3 nucleotides: TGTGCCAGCAGTCCACTCCTCGGTGGGAGGGCCGGTGAGCAGTACTTC.

The gene calls are TRBV4-1 and TRBJ2-3, with 8 bases aligning to TRBD2. Germline CDR1 and CDR2: MGHRA and YSYEKL. This CDR3 has 15 residues. Losses at the gene ends were 4 bases for V and 6 bases for J; bases not matched to a gene: 9. This chain's CDR3 is CASSPARGGGDTQYF. DNA for the CDR3: TGCGCCAGCAGCCCAGCCCGGGGGGGAGGGGATACGCAGTATTTT.

The chain uses TRBV6-6 and TRBJ2-5, with 7 positions matching TRBD2. The CDR3 runs 16 residues. V lost 2 bases and J lost 1; bases outside the gene matches: 7. The V gene's germline CDR1 is MNHNY and CDR2 SVGAGI (reference sequence). This CDR3 reads CASSYKGRAGQETQYF. The CDR3 DNA is TGTGCCAGCAGTTACAAGGGGAGGGCGGGCCAAGAGACCCAGTACTTC.

The V and J genes are TRBV5-1 and TRBJ1-2, with 8 bases lining up with TRBD1. This CDR3 spans 16 amino acids. V shed 4 bases and J 2 bases; nucleotides not matched to a gene: 10. Germline V gene sequence: CDR1 SGHRS, CDR2 YFSETQ. The CDR3 DNA reads as TGCGCCAGCAGCCCGCGGACAGGGCTTGGGAACTATGGCTACACCTTC. This gives the protein CASSPRTGLGNYGYTF.

The rearrangement links TRBV11-3 to TRBJ2-7, with 8 nucleotides matching TRBD2. CDR1 SGHNT and CDR2 YENEEA come from the germline V gene. Unmatched junction bases numbered 13, after V lost 4 bases and J lost 5 bases. CDR3 size: 16 residues. In DNA, the CDR3 is TGTGCCAGCAGCTCTCTAGTATTTTTGACTAGCGACGAGCAGTACTTC. It is translated as CASSSLVFLTSDEQYF.

The V gene is TRBV29-1, the J gene TRBJ2-4, with TRBD1 identical over 8 bases. This CDR3 has 13 residues. Trimming cost V 6 bases and J 6 bases; bases outside gene matches: 7. Germline V gene data show CDR1 as SQVTM and CDR2 as ANQGSEA. The CDR3 region has the DNA TGCAGCGTCGCCCGAGGGACAGGAAACATTCAGTACTTC. Its translation: CSVARGTGNIQYF.